This entry is about one TCR beta chain. As yet, its antigen is unknown. Libraries were prepared by immunoSEQ multiplex PCR; TCRdb keeps only in-frame clonotypes and omits some of them. The sample has 90,000 to 100,000 clones, 75% to 90% seen once. Between the trimmed V and J ends, which lost 5 bases and 0 bases, there was a span of 7 bases. This CDR3 has 13 residues. Germline V gene sequence: CDR1 SEHNR, CDR2 FQNEAQ (reference sequence). This sample stems from a study of OX40 agonist ivuxolimab in advanced cancers. At the level of the study: Ivuxolimab doses were 0.01, 0.1, 0.3, 1.5, 3 or 10 mg/kg every 2 weeks. Study-wide findings and caveats: Researchers report that CD8+ T cells had, on average, more expanded clones than CD4+. At 0.1 to 3.0 mg/kg and by week 6, clonal expansion occurred in CD4+ and CD8+ blood T cells.

No patient had autoimmune disease or received systemic immunosuppression. The V and J genes are TRBV7-9 and TRBJ1-1; no reliable D call. The source material was CD4+ or CD8+ T cells sorted from blood, sampled in a trial of the OX40 agonist ivuxolimab. The TCR originated in an adult with an advanced solid tumor such as melanoma, head and neck, liver or kidney cancer. Written as DNA, the CDR3 is TGTGCCAGCAGCCGGAATATGAACACTGAAGCTTTCTTT. Its protein is CASSRNMNTEAFF.